Listed below are T cell receptor beta chains from one sample, sequenced in a study of cytomegalovirus exposure and HLA in healthy donors. Using immunoSEQ multiplex PCR, the repertoire was profiled, and TCRdb retains in-frame clones only, with some absent. The repertoire has about 210,000 clones, around 82% of them found once; the top ten carry roughly 15%. Sequencing was done on a sample of PBMCs. Receptors were obtained from a woman aged 25 to 45 in good health and CMV-seropositive. Both conserved end residues are part of each CDR3. D genes are given only for firm matches. The size of a clone is reported for some rows only, either as once, few or many, or as a class for expanded clones.

V	size	D	J	DNA	CDR3
TRBV29-1	once	.	TRBJ1-6	TGCAGCGCGCGTTGCCCTTTGAGGAGCTCCTATAATTCACCCCTCCACTTT	CSARCPLRSSYNSPLHF
TRBV28	few	.	TRBJ2-2	TGTGCCAGCACGGGGGACAGCGCCGGGGAGCTGTTTTTT	CASTGDSAGELFF
TRBV4-2	.	.	TRBJ1-6	TGTGCCAGCAGCCAAGCCACGGGCAGGGATAATTCACCCCTCCACTTT	CASSQATGRDNSPLHF
TRBV7-2	once	.	TRBJ1-5	TGTGCCAGCAGCTTAACTGGAGGGCACAATCAGCCCCAGCATTTT	CASSLTGGHNQPQHF
TRBV7-6	.	TRBD2	TRBJ2-1	TGTGCCAGCAGCCCAACTAGCGGAGGATACAATGAGCAGTTCTTC	CASSPTSGGYNEQFF
TRBV6-1	.	TRBD1	TRBJ1-2	TGTGCCAGCAGTGAGGAAGGGGGCAGGGGTTTTTATGGCTACACCTTC	CASSEEGGRGFYGYTF
TRBV4-2	.	.	TRBJ2-3	TGTGCCAGCAGCCAAGAGGGCGGCACAGATACGCAGTATTTT	CASSQEGGTDTQYF
TRBV30	.	.	TRBJ1-1	TGTGCCTGTGCAGACAGGAGAAGGACTGAAGCTTTCTTT	CACADRRRTEAFF
TRBV5-5	.	.	TRBJ1-4	TGTGCCAGCAGCTCTGAGAGGGCCGGTAATGAAAAACTGTTTTTT	CASSSERAGNEKLFF
TRBV6-4	.	.	TRBJ2-1	TGTGCCAGCAGCGCAGAATCGTATGGTGAGCAGTTCTTC	CASSAESYGEQFF
TRBV5-1	.	TRBD1	TRBJ1-4	TGCGCCAGCAGCCGGGGCAGGGGGCGCACAGGAGAAAAACTGTTTTTT	CASSRGRGRTGEKLFF
TRBV28	.	TRBD2	TRBJ2-1	TGTGCCAGCAGTTTCGCGGGAGGGGAAAAAAGAGGTGAGCAGTTCTTC	CASSFAGGEKRGEQFF
TRBV11-3	.	.	TRBJ1-1	TGTGCCAGCAGCTTTTGGACATTGAACACTGAAGCTTTCTTT	CASSFWTLNTEAFF
TRBV29-1	once	.	TRBJ2-1	TGCAGCGTTGAAGGTCGGGTGAGACAGCTCAATGAGCAGTTCTTC	CSVEGRVRQLNEQFF
TRBV28	.	TRBD2	TRBJ2-3	TGTGCCAGCAGTCTCTTAAGGCTAGCGGGGGGCCACGCAGATACGCAGTATTTT	CASSLLRLAGGHADTQYF
TRBV28	few	.	TRBJ1-5	TGTGCCAGCAGTTTATCCCACGACGGGGATAGCAATCAGCCCCAGCATTTT	CASSLSHDGDSNQPQHF
TRBV28	.	TRBD2	TRBJ2-2	TGTGCCAGCACGGGGAGGGAGAAGAACACCGGGGAGCTGTTTTTT	CASTGREKNTGELFF
TRBV2	.	.	TRBJ1-2	TGTGCCAGCAGCCGCGGCTCTCAGGGCTACACCTTC	CASSRGSQGYTF
TRBV11-1	.	.	TRBJ1-1	TGTGCCAGCAGTCCTCTGAGGGAGAACACTGAAGCTTTCTTT	CASSPLRENTEAFF